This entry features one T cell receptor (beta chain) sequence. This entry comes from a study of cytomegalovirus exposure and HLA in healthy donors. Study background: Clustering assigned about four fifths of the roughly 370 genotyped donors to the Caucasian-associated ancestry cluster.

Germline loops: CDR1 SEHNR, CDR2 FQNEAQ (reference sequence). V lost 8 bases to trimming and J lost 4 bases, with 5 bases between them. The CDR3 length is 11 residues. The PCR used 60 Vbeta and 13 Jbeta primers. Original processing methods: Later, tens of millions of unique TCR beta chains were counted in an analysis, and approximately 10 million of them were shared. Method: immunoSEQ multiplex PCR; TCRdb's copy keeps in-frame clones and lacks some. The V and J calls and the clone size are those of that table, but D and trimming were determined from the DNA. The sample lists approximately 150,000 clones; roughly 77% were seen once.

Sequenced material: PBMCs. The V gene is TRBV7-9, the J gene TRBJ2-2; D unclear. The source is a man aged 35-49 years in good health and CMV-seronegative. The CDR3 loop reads CASHTTGELFF. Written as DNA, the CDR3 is TGTGCCAGCCACACCACCGGGGAGCTGTTTTTT.